A single sample is the source of the 11 T cell receptor beta chains below, sequenced in a study of CD8+ T cells in alopecia areata. Following RNA extraction, reverse transcription yielded cDNA that acted as the sequencing template. Libraries were prepared by immunoSEQ multiplex PCR; TCRdb keeps only in-frame clonotypes and omits some of them. Here the sample spans around 120,000 clones, 55% to 80% being singletons. Sequencing was performed on CD4+ T cells sorted from blood. Receptors were obtained from a human donor in good health.

The chain uses TRBV5-4 and TRBJ2-3, with D possibly being TRBD1 (5 bases). This CDR3 is 15 amino acids long. V lost 3 bases, J lost 3 bases, and 14 bases lay in between. Germline V gene sequence: CDR1 SGHNT, CDR2 YYREEE (reference sequence). This CDR3 is CASSYPQGPTDTQYF. The CDR3 DNA reads as TGTGCCAGCAGCTACCCCCAGGGCCCTACAGATACGCAGTATTTT.

This chain connects TRBV7-6 to TRBJ2-7, with unresolved D. CDR1 is SGHVS and CDR2 is FNYEAQ in the germline V gene. V was clipped by 5 bases and J by 3 bases, with 20 bases between them. The CDR3 contains 16 residues. The CDR3: CASSATPDPTLYEQYF. The CDR3 nucleotides are TGTGCCAGCAGCGCCACTCCTGACCCAACCCTCTACGAGCAGTACTTC.

The CDR3 spells CSVELGANTEAFF. The DNA of the CDR3 is TGCAGCGTTGAACTAGGGGCGAACACTGAAGCTTTCTTT. The gene calls are TRBV29-1 and TRBJ1-1; possibly TRBD1 for D (5 bases). The CDR3 is 13 residues long. Germline loops: CDR1 SQVTM, CDR2 ANQGSEA. The V end lost 2 bases, the J end lost 1 base, and 8 bases lay between the germline ends.

The genes are TRBV5-6 and TRBJ1-1; D uncertain. CDR1 and CDR2 from the germline V gene are SGHDT and YYEEEE. V was cut by 0 bases and J by 1 base, with 13 bases left in between. The CDR3 is 16 amino acids. The CDR3 is CASSLVQLRPNTEAFF. CDR3 nucleotide sequence: TGTGCCAGCAGCTTGGTTCAGTTGCGGCCGAACACTGAAGCTTTCTTT.

CDR3 loop: CASSLAVAGNYEQYF. CDR3 coding DNA: TGTGCCAGCAGCTTGGCTGTAGCGGGGAACTACGAGCAGTACTTC. This chain uses TRBV5-6 with TRBJ2-7; 8 nucleotides line up with TRBD2. The CDR3 runs to 15 residues. Germline V lookup: CDR1 SGHDT, CDR2 YYEEEE. V dropped 0 bases and J dropped 3; count of bases not matched to a gene: 5.

The chain employs TRBV5-1 and TRBJ2-5, with D perhaps given as TRBD1 or TRBD2 (5 bases each). This CDR3 region has 13 residues. From germline, CDR1 is SGHRS and CDR2 YFSETQ. The V end was cut by 5 bases, the J end by 1 base, with 9 bases between. This CDR3 is CASSEGSQETQYF. In DNA form, the CDR3 reads TGCGCCAGCAGTGAGGGGAGCCAAGAGACCCAGTACTTC.

This chain uses TRBV15 with TRBJ2-3; TRBD2 matches at 7 bases. The CDR3 sequence is 17 residues long. Trimming took 0 bases from V and 5 from J; bases not matched to a gene: 11. In germline, CDR1 is LNHNV, CDR2 YYDKDF (reference sequence). The CDR3 loop reads CATSREITRGGGDTQYF. In DNA, the CDR3 is TGTGCCACCAGCAGAGAGATTACCCGCGGCGGGGGAGATACGCAGTATTTT.

V and J are TRBV2 and TRBJ2-3, with D maybe TRBD2 (5 bases). The V end lost 5 bases, the J end lost 5 bases, and 11 bases lay between the germline ends. The CDR3 contains 13 residues. Germline V CDR1 and CDR2: SNHLY, FYNNEI. CDR3 in amino acids: CASSKTRGDTQYF. The DNA for the CDR3 is TGTGCCAGCAGTAAGACCCGGGGAGATACGCAGTATTTT.

A few counts support this clone. The chain employs TRBV6-5 and TRBJ1-6; TRBD1 is a possible D gene (6 bases). CDR3 length: 14 amino acids. The germline V gene has CDR1 MNHEY and CDR2 SVGAGI. V was shortened by 5 bases and J by 10 bases, with 15 bases between the two germline ends. The CDR3 bases are TGTGCCAGCAGTCTACAGGGCGCTAGATCACCCCTCCACTTT. This sequence encodes CASSLQGARSPLHF.

This clone was seen just once. DNA of the CDR3: TGTGCTAGTGCCAGAGACCACTCACAGTACTTC. Amino acid sequence: CASARDHSQYF. The gene calls are TRBV12-5 and TRBJ2-5; D unresolved. Germline CDR1 and CDR2: LGHNT and FRNRAP. CDR3 length equals 11 residues. V lost 7 bases and J lost 11, with 14 bases in between.

This clone has just a few counts. This rearrangement joins TRBV7-2 to TRBJ2-3; possibly TRBD2 for D (6 bases). This CDR3 region has 15 residues. CDR1 and CDR2 (germline): SGHTA, FQGNSA. The V end lost 5 bases, the J end lost 4 bases, and 16 bases lay between the germline ends. CDR3 coding DNA: TGTGCCAGCAGCCCTAGGAGGGGATCGCCAGATACGCAGTATTTT. This codes for CASSPRRGSPDTQYF.